This TCR beta chain was documented in a study of beta chain features in type 1 diabetes. Study-wide findings and caveats: There was a possibility that cDNA sequencing over-represented cells with high TCR expression. Among type 1 diabetes patients, VDJ junctions had fewer insertions and more deletions. TCRB CDR3 length was moderately but significantly reduced in all four CD4+ subsets of Type 1 diabetes patients.

Isolated RNA was reverse transcribed in full, so expressed TCRB transcripts were sequenced. Clones were read by immunoSEQ multiplex PCR, and TCRdb kept only the in-frame ones, dropping some. This sample carries under 400,000 clones, 10% to 15% of them seen once, and the ten largest clones take approximately 0.011%. Turning to this clone: Antigen specificity is unknown.

Via the markers CD45RO/CCR7/CD25/CD127/CD95/CD27, stem cell-like memory, regulatory, central memory and naive CD4+ cells were sorted. The TCR originated in a woman between 18 and 30 years old with type 1 diabetes. The sequenced material came from naive CD4+ T cells from blood.

In DNA form, the CDR3 reads TGCGCCAGCAGCCACCTGAATGGGGCGCCCCAGCATTTT. Encoded protein: CASSHLNGAPQHF. This chain joins TRBV4-3 and TRBJ1-5, with a tentative D call TRBD1 (5 bases). The germline V gene encodes CDR1 LGHNA and CDR2 YSLEER. V lost 3 bases and J 9 bases, leaving 12 bases between the germline ends. CDR3 length equals 13 residues.